The 20 T cell receptor beta chains given below trace back to one sample, sequenced in a study of blood T cell repertoires in COVID-19. Assay used: immunoSEQ multiplex PCR; TCRdb lists only in-frame clones, some missing. The repertoire has fewer than 250,000 clones, 83% of them found once; the top ten carry approximately 7%. Source material: peripheral blood. These receptors came from a woman in her forties or fifties with acute or convalescent COVID-19.

This clone was seen once. The chain combines TRBV15 with TRBJ1-1; D not certain. The CDR3 contains 15 residues. V dropped 0 bases and J dropped 1 base, with 9 bases sitting between them. Germline V lookup: CDR1 LNHNV, CDR2 YYDKDF (reference sequence). CDR3 sequence: CATSRDGAGNTEAFF. The CDR3 nucleotides are TGTGCCACCAGCAGAGATGGTGCAGGGAACACTGAAGCTTTCTTT.

J is TRBJ2-3 and V is TRBV7-2; tentatively, D is TRBD1 (5 bases). CDR1 is SGHTA and CDR2 is FQGNSA in the germline V gene. The germline V and J ends were trimmed by 6 bases and 0 bases, with 16 bases remaining between them. The CDR3 sequence is 16 residues long. This CDR3 is CASRRGVGHSTDTQYF. The CDR3 DNA reads as TGTGCCAGCAGACGTGGGGTCGGACACAGCACAGATACGCAGTATTTT. Based on the CDR3 plus reference TRBV7-2 and TRBJ2-3, the full variable domain is GAGVSQSPSNKVTEKGKDVELRCDPISGHTALYWYRQSLGQGLEFLIYFQGNSAPDKSGLPSDRFSAERTGGSVSTLTIQRTQQEDSAVYLCASRRGVGHSTDTQYFGPGTRLTVL.

This clone has a handful of counts. This chain uses TRBV11-2 with TRBJ2-1, with TRBD1 matching 7 bases. The CDR3 consists of 13 residues. J was trimmed by 3 bases and V by 9 bases; bases with no gene match: 5. The germline gives CDR1 SGHAT, CDR2 FQNNGV. CDR3 residues: CASGDRGYNEQFF. CDR3 nucleotides: TGTGCCAGTGGGGACAGAGGCTACAATGAGCAGTTCTTC.

This sequence joins TRBV19 and TRBJ2-1, with D perhaps TRBD2 (5 bases). This CDR3 has 13 amino acids. V was pared by 3 bases and J by 9 bases, with 12 bases between. The germline V gene has CDR1 LNHDA and CDR2 SQIVND (reference sequence). CDR3 sequence: CASSILSGGEQFF. CDR3 nucleotides: TGTGCCAGTAGTATCCTAAGCGGCGGTGAGCAGTTCTTC. Drawing the rest from reference TRBV19 and TRBJ2-1, the complete variable domain is DGGITQSPKYLFRKEGQNVTLSCEQNLNHDAMYWYRQDPGQGLRLIYYSQIVNDFQKGDIAEGYSVSREKKESFPLTVTSAQKNPTAFYLCASSILSGGEQFFGPGTRLTVL.

The chain has TRBV14 and TRBJ2-2; D is undetermined. CDR3 length equals 16 residues. CDR1 and CDR2 from the germline V gene are SGHDN and FVKESK. Trimming left V 0 bases short and J 0 bases short, with 8 bases between. The CDR3 DNA is TGTGCCAGCAGCCAAGATCTGTTCGCGAACACCGGGGAGCTGTTTTTT. This sequence encodes CASSQDLFANTGELFF.

This clone has only a few counts. As DNA, the CDR3 is TGTGCCAGCAGTGAAGAGGCAGGAAAACTGTTTTTT. Protein product: CASSEEAGKLFF. The chain combines TRBV2 with TRBJ1-4, with unresolved D. The CDR3 sequence is 12 residues long. The V end lost 1 base, the J end lost 10 bases, and 7 bases lay between the germline ends. The germline V gene has CDR1 SNHLY and CDR2 FYNNEI.

This chain joins TRBV30 and TRBJ2-5, with 8 positions matching TRBD2. Germline lookup yields CDR1 GTSNPN and CDR2 SVGIG (reference sequence). The CDR3 is 15 amino acids. V gave up 0 bases and J gave up 5 bases; unmatched junction bases: 8. The DNA of the CDR3 is TGTGCCTGGAGTGTCTGGACTAGCTTTGGGGAGACCCAGTACTTC. It encodes CAWSVWTSFGETQYF.

The rearrangement joins TRBV30 to TRBJ1-6, with 10 nucleotides matching TRBD1. The CDR3 has 14 amino acids. Germline V CDR1 and CDR2: GTSNPN, SVGIG (reference sequence). The V and J ends lost 8 bases and 7 bases, in that order; junction bases with no gene match: 8. The CDR3 nucleotides are TGTGCCGCACGCCGGGACAGGGGAAATTCACCCCTCCACTTT. It encodes CAARRDRGNSPLHF.

This chain links TRBV5-6 with TRBJ1-2; 7 nucleotides align to TRBD1. Germline-derived CDR1 and CDR2 are SGHDT and YYEEEE. With V trimmed by 4 bases and J by 2 bases, 2 bases remained unmatched. This CDR3 is built from 13 residues. CDR3 sequence: CASSPQGNYGYTF. DNA of the CDR3: TGTGCCAGCAGCCCACAGGGGAACTATGGCTACACCTTC.

This chain connects TRBV9 to TRBJ2-2; no reliable D call. Germline values: CDR1 SGDLS, CDR2 YYNGEE. Trimming took 0 bases from V and 4 from J, leaving 7 bases between them. This CDR3 is built from 14 residues. CDR3 loop: CASSVVSGTGELFF. The CDR3 DNA is TGTGCCAGCAGCGTAGTTAGTGGCACCGGGGAGCTGTTTTTT.

This clone was counted between two and nine times. The V gene is TRBV4-1, the J gene TRBJ1-4; TRBD1 aligns across 11 bases. The germline V gene encodes CDR1 MGHRA and CDR2 YSYEKL. Trimming cost V 4 bases and J 4 bases; bases outside gene matches: 5. The CDR3 totals 16 residues. CDR3 in amino acids: CASSRTGGAFNEKLFF. The DNA for the CDR3 is TGCGCCAGCAGCCGGACAGGGGGCGCGTTTAATGAAAAACTGTTTTTT.

This chain joins TRBV23-1 and TRBJ1-6; 10 bases fit TRBD1. TRBV23-1 is labeled an ORF, and its function is uncertain. The trim removed 10 bases at V and 7 bases at J, leaving 4 bases unmatched. This CDR3 contains 13 residues. The DNA of the CDR3 is TGCGCCACCCCGGGACAGGGGAATTCACCCCTCCACTTT. As protein: CATPGQGNSPLHF.

This clone was counted many times. The chain carries TRBV6-5 and TRBJ2-7; 9 positions match TRBD2. V was clipped by 2 bases and J by 4 bases; unmatched bases: 0. The length of the CDR3 is 13 residues. Looked up from germline, CDR1 is MNHEY and CDR2 is SVGAGI. In nucleotides, the CDR3 is TGTGCCAGCAGTTACGGACTAGCGTACGAGCAGTACTTC. Residues: CASSYGLAYEQYF.

Of note for this clone: The identical CDR3 is also encoded by other nucleotide sequences in the sample. V and J are TRBV30 and TRBJ2-3; D might be TRBD2 (6 bases). This CDR3 has 11 residues. Germline lookup yields CDR1 GTSNPN and CDR2 SVGIG (reference sequence). V was cut by 3 bases and J by 6 bases, with 7 bases left in between. Written as DNA, the CDR3 is TGTGCCTGGAGCCGGGGGGATACGCAGTATTTT. It is translated as CAWSRGDTQYF. Combining the CDR3 with reference TRBV30 and TRBJ2-3 gives the whole variable domain SQTIHQWPATLVQPVGSPLSLECTVEGTSNPNLYWYRQAAGRGLQLLFYSVGIGQISSEVPQNLSASRPQDRQFILSSKKLLLSDSGFYLCAWSRGDTQYFGPGTRLTVL.

The V call is TRBV19, the J call TRBJ2-3, with D possibly being TRBD1 (6 bases). In germline, CDR1 is LNHDA, CDR2 SQIVND (reference sequence). The CDR3 is 13 amino acids. The germline V and J ends were trimmed by 7 bases and 4 bases, with 12 bases remaining between them. The CDR3 loop is CASTDTGSDTQYF. The CDR3 nucleotides are TGTGCCAGTACAGATACAGGGTCAGATACGCAGTATTTT.

The chain recombines TRBV6-1 with TRBJ1-2; D is unclear. With 2 bases removed from V and 0 bases from J, the gap between germline ends came to 10 bases. The CDR3 totals 15 residues. CDR1 is MNHNS and CDR2 is SASEGT in the germline V gene. CDR3 coding DNA: TGTGCCAGCAGTGAAAGTTCCAGAACTAACTATGGCTACACCTTC. Translated: CASSESSRTNYGYTF.

This rearrangement joins TRBV10-3 to TRBJ1-2; no definite D call. Germline lookup yields CDR1 ENHRY and CDR2 SYGVKD. The V and J ends lost 0 bases and 8 bases respectively, with 10 bases between them. The CDR3 is made up of 13 amino acids. The CDR3 region has the DNA TGTGCCATCAGTGAGTCGACTCAAGCCGGCTACACCTTC. It translates to CAISESTQAGYTF.

This rearrangement joins TRBV4-3 to TRBJ2-7; 9 bases match TRBD1. V trimming: 0 bases; J trimming: 12 bases; junction bases outside the gene matches: 6. The CDR3 contains 13 residues. Germline V gives CDR1 LGHNA, CDR2 YSLEER. CDR3 sequence (DNA): TGCGCCAGCAGCCAAGAACGACAGGGGGAGGCGTACTTC. Its translation: CASSQERQGEAYF.

The genes are TRBV5-4 and TRBJ1-2, with a weak D call TRBD1 (5 bases). Germline V gives CDR1 SGHNT, CDR2 YYREEE (reference sequence). Trimming took 0 bases from V and 2 from J, leaving 8 bases between them. This CDR3 comprises 14 residues. CDR3 loop: CASSLVAGNYGYTF. CDR3 coding DNA: TGTGCCAGCAGCTTGGTGGCAGGGAACTATGGCTACACCTTC. The whole variable domain, remainder taken from reference TRBV5-4 and TRBJ1-2, is ETGVTQSPTHLIKTRGQQVTLRCSSQSGHNTVSWYQQALGQGPQFIFQYYREEENGRGNFPPRFSGLQFPNYSSELNVNALELDDSALYLCASSLVAGNYGYTFGSGTRLTVV.

This clone was detected once. The J gene is TRBJ1-1, the V gene TRBV19; D is undetermined. CDR1 LNHDA and CDR2 SQIVND come from the germline V gene (reference sequence). The CDR3 runs 13 residues. V was pared by 5 bases and J by 11 bases, with 18 bases between. In DNA, the CDR3 is TGTGCCAGTAGTCCACCTGGACCGAGGGAGGCTTTCTTT. Protein sequence: CASSPPGPREAFF.